What follows are 16 T cell receptor beta chains derived from one specimen sequenced in a study of early T cells in non-severe SARS-CoV-2 infection (dated by TCRdb to the early 2020s). Receptor libraries were prepared by 5' RACE. TCRdb records NextSeq 500 as the sequencer. TCRdb reprocessing: public reads trimmed at Q25 with fastp, clones called with MiXCR, in-frame beta chains kept. For every CDR3 protein sequence, its rows merge into one entry that carries the most common genes and DNA. The sample yields about 100,000 distinct CDR3 sequences; 9.5% to 13% were counted once. The top ten constitute around 3% of the sample. The sequenced sample was whole blood. Every receptor here comes from an adult who was a healthcare worker with PCR-confirmed SARS-CoV-2 infection or an uninfected control (not recorded which).

Concerning this clonotype itself: A much larger clonotype is one base distant, so this may be a read error. The chain couples TRBV5-5 to TRBJ2-3, with TRBD1 matching 9 bases. CDR3 length: 15 amino acids. Germline CDR1 and CDR2: SGHKS and YYEKEE (reference sequence). CDR3 sequence (DNA): TGTGCCTGCAGCTTCGGACAGGGGAGGGCAGATACGCAGTATTTT. Translating it yields CACSFGQGRADTQYF. Combining the CDR3 with reference TRBV5-5 and TRBJ2-3 gives the whole variable domain DAGVTQSPTHLIKTRGQQVTLRCSPISGHKSVSWYQQVLGQGPQFIFQYYEKEERGRGNFPDRFSARQFPNYSSELNVNALLLGDSALYLCACSFGQGRADTQYFGPGTRLTVL.

The J gene is TRBJ2-1, the V gene TRBV20-1, with unresolved D. The germline V gene encodes CDR1 DFQATT and CDR2 SNEGSKA (reference sequence). CDR3 size: 14 residues. V was trimmed by 0 bases and J by 6 bases, leaving 12 bases between them. CDR3 region: CSARDWLVSNEQFF. The CDR3 nucleotides are TGCAGTGCTAGAGATTGGCTAGTCAGCAATGAGCAGTTCTTC.

This clonotype was counted a few times. This chain connects TRBV5-6 to TRBJ2-1; D gene uncertain. CDR1 SGHDT and CDR2 YYEEEE come from the germline V gene. Between the trimmed V and J ends, which lost 0 bases and 2 bases, there was a span of 15 bases. The CDR3 sequence is 17 residues long. The CDR3 nucleotides are TGTGCCAGCAGCTTGGCGGGTTTGCGACCTGCCTACAATGAGCAGTTCTTC. Translated, it gives CASSLAGLRPAYNEQFF.

The chain employs TRBV7-9 and TRBJ2-1; D is ambiguous. Germline assignment: CDR1 SEHNR and CDR2 FQNEAQ (reference sequence). Between the trimmed V and J ends, which lost 4 bases and 7 bases, there was a span of 11 bases. This CDR3 has 13 amino acids. CDR3: CASSSHGANEQFF. As DNA, the CDR3 is TGTGCCAGCAGCTCCCACGGTGCGAATGAGCAGTTCTTC.

The genes are TRBV3-1 and TRBJ2-1, with TRBD2 identical over 11 bases. The CDR3 contains 17 residues. CDR1 LGHDT and CDR2 YNNKEL come from the germline V gene (reference sequence). V shed 4 bases, J shed 4 bases, and the junction held 9 bases outside the gene matches. The CDR3 protein is CASSRSYRLAGYNEQFF. CDR3 DNA sequence: TGTGCCAGCAGCCGATCGTATAGACTAGCGGGGTACAATGAGCAGTTCTTC.

This clonotype came up many times. V gene TRBV6-1 combines with J gene TRBJ2-7; D perhaps matches TRBD1 (5 bases). The V end lost 4 bases, the J end lost 4 bases, and 11 bases lay between the germline ends. This CDR3 comprises 13 residues. CDR1 MNHNS and CDR2 SASEGT come from the germline V gene. CDR3 in DNA: TGTGCCAGCAGTGGACAGATCCGTTACGAGCAGTACTTC. This translates into CASSGQIRYEQYF.

This clonotype was detected many times. The chain uses TRBV19 and TRBJ2-3; 8 bases map to TRBD2. This CDR3 is built from 14 residues. J was trimmed by 0 bases and V by 10 bases; bases with no gene match: 6. The germline gives CDR1 LNHDA, CDR2 SQIVND (reference sequence). CDR3 bases: TGTGCCACCGGCGGGGGGATGAGCACAGATACGCAGTATTTT. Translation: CATGGGMSTDTQYF.

The chain combines TRBV2 with TRBJ2-7; 9 bases are a match to TRBD1. Trimming took 4 bases from V and 4 from J; bases not matched to a gene: 5. From germline, CDR1 is SNHLY and CDR2 FYNNEI. The CDR3 loop spans 14 amino acids. The CDR3 reads CASSVQGQGYEQYF. CDR3 nucleotide sequence: TGTGCCAGCAGTGTACAGGGACAGGGTTACGAGCAGTACTTC.

At least ten counts were recorded for this clonotype. V gene TRBV12-3 or TRBV12-4 combines with J gene TRBJ2-3, with D hard to call. Trimming shortened V by 7 bases and J by 5 bases, and 7 bases separated the two germline ends. The CDR3 spans 11 residues. The CDR3 sequence: CASTMGDTQYF. The CDR3 nucleotides are TGTGCCAGCACCATGGGAGATACGCAGTATTTT.

The table lists this clonotype with a few counts. The chain couples TRBV3-1 to TRBJ2-1; the match to TRBD2 covers 7 bases. Losses at the gene ends were 3 bases for V and 1 base for J; bases not matched to a gene: 6. The CDR3 extends over 16 amino acids. Germline CDR1 and CDR2: LGHDT and YNNKEL (reference sequence). The CDR3: CASSQSRGESYNEQFF. The CDR3 nucleotides read TGTGCCAGCAGCCAGAGTCGGGGGGAATCCTACAATGAGCAGTTCTTC.

CDR3 loop: CSARRIDVPVTEAFF. DNA of the CDR3: TGCAGTGCTAGAAGAATTGACGTACCAGTCACTGAAGCTTTCTTT. The chain recombines TRBV20-1 with TRBJ1-1; no definite D call. Trimming removed 2 bases at V and 4 bases at J, with 17 bases between. CDR3 length equals 15 residues. Germline CDR1 reads DFQATT; CDR2 reads SNEGSKA (reference sequence).

This clonotype was detected ten times or more. The chain recombines TRBV15 with TRBJ2-7; D call uncertain. V lost 1 base and J 6 bases, leaving 13 bases between the germline ends. This CDR3 is built from 14 residues. Germline loops: CDR1 LNHNV, CDR2 YYDKDF (reference sequence). The CDR3 bases are TGTGCCACCAGCAGAGGACTGGAACCCTCCGAGCAGTACTTC. Residues: CATSRGLEPSEQYF. The full variable domain, in which reference TRBV15 and TRBJ2-7 provide the parts outside the CDR3, is DAMVIQNPRYQVTQFGKPVTLSCSQTLNHNVMYWYQQKSSQAPKLLFHYYDKDFNNEADTPDNFQSRRPNTSFCFLDIRSPGLGDTAMYLCATSRGLEPSEQYFGPGTRLTVT.

The chain carries TRBV29-1 and TRBJ2-1; TRBD2 might be the D (5 bases). The CDR3 is 11 amino acids. V was cut by 8 bases and J by 9 bases, with 14 bases left in between. The V gene's germline CDR1 is SQVTM and CDR2 ANQGSEA. In nucleotides, the CDR3 is TGCAGCTCCGGGTGGGGAGTTGAGCAGTTCTTC. This gives the protein CSSGWGVEQFF.

This clonotype was seen many times. V gene TRBV7-3 combines with J gene TRBJ1-1; unclear D gene. CDR1 is SGHTA and CDR2 is FQGTGA in the germline V gene. The V end was cut by 5 bases, the J end by 2 bases, with 15 bases between. This CDR3 spans 15 amino acids. CDR3 coding DNA: TGTGCCAGCAGCCTAGCTCGGGTAGTCAACACTGAAGCTTTCTTT. This sequence encodes CASSLARVVNTEAFF.

Only a few counts were recorded for this clonotype. This chain links TRBV7-3 with TRBJ2-1, with D perhaps TRBD1 (5 bases). The CDR3 covers 15 residues. Germline CDR1 reads SGHTA; CDR2 reads FQGTGA. V lost 1 base and J lost 6, with 13 bases in between. CDR3 sequence: CASSLIPGKGNEQFF. CDR3 DNA: TGTGCCAGCAGCTTAATACCAGGGAAGGGCAATGAGCAGTTCTTC.

This clonotype was counted ten times or more. The gene calls are TRBV27 and TRBJ1-5, with 7 bases that match TRBD1. CDR3 size: 14 residues. CDR1 and CDR2 from the germline V gene are MNHEY and SMNVEV (reference sequence). J gave up 6 bases and V 6 bases, and 8 bases lay outside the gene matches. CDR3 loop: CASRTGVRGQPQHF. The CDR3 coding sequence is TGTGCCAGCAGAACAGGGGTAAGGGGTCAGCCCCAGCATTTT.